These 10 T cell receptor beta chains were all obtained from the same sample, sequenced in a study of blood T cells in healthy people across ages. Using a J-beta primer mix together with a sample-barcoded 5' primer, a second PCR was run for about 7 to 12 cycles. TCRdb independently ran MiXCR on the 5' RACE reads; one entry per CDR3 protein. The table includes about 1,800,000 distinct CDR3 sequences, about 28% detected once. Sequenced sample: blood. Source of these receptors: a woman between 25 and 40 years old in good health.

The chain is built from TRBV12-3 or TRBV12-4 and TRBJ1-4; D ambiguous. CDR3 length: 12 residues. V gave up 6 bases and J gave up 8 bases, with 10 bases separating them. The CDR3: CASSRSLEKLFF. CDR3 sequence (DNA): TGTGCCAGCAGCCGTTCGCTCGAAAAACTGTTTTTT.

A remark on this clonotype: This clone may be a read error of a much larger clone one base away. This CDR3 is CAGSPGTGEYEQFF. Here the CDR3 DNA reads TGCGCCGGCAGCCCCGGGACAGGGGAATATGAGCAGTTCTTC. The V gene is TRBV5-1, the J gene TRBJ2-1; 10 nucleotides line up with TRBD1. The CDR3 is made up of 14 amino acids. Germline values: CDR1 SGHRS, CDR2 YFSETQ.

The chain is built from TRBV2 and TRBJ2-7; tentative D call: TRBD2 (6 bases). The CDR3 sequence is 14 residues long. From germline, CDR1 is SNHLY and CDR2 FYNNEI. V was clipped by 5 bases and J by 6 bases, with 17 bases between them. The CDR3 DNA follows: TGTGCCAGCAGTATGGAGGGTGGGCCTCTCGAGCAGTACTTC. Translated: CASSMEGGPLEQYF.

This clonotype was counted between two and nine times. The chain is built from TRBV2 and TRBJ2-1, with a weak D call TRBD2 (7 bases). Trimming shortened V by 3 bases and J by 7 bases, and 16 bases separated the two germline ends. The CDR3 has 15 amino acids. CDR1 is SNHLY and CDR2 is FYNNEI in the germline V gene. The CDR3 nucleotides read TGTGCCAGCAGTGAGGAGGGGGGGCCTGAAAATGAGCAGTTCTTC. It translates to CASSEEGGPENEQFF.

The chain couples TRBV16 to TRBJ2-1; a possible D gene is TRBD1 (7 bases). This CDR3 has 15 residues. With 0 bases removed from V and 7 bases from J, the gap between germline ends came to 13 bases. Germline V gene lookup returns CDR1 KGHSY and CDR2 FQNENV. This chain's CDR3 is CASSQSEAGGNEQFF. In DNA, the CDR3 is TGTGCCAGCAGCCAATCGGAGGCAGGGGGGAATGAGCAGTTCTTC.

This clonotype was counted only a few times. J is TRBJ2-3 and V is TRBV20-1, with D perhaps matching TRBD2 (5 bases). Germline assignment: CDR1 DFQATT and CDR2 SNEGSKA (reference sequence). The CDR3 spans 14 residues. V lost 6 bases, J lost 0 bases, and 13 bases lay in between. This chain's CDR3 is CSAPLDPSTDTQYF. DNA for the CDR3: TGCAGTGCACCACTAGATCCTAGCACAGATACGCAGTATTTT.

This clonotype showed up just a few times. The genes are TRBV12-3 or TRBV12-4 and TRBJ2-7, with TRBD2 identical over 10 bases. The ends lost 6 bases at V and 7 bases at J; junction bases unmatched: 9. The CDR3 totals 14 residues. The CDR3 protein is CASRPSGRSKEQYF. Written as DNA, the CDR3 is TGTGCCAGCAGGCCTAGCGGGAGAAGCAAGGAGCAGTACTTC.

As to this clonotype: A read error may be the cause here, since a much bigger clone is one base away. The CDR3 bases are TGTGCCAGCAGTTCTACTAATGAAAAACGGTTTTTT. Residues: CASSSTNEKRFF. V and J are TRBV27 and TRBJ1-4; unclear D gene. The CDR3 loop spans 12 amino acids. The germline V gene encodes CDR1 MNHEY and CDR2 SMNVEV (reference sequence).

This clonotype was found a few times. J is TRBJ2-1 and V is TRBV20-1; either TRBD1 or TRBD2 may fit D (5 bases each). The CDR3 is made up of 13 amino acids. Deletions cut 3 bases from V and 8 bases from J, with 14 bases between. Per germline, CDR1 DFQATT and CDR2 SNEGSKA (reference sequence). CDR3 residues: CSASRGAGDEQFF. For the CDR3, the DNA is TGCAGTGCTAGTCGTGGGGCCGGGGATGAGCAGTTCTTC.

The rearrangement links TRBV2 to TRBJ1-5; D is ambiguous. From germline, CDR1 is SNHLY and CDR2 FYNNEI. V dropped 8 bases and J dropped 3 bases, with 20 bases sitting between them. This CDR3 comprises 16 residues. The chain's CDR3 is CASALGVISSNQPQHF. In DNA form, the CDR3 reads TGTGCCAGCGCTCTCGGGGTGATCTCGTCCAATCAGCCCCAGCATTTT.